The next 14 T cell receptor beta chains were all read from a single sample in a study of T cell responses to AZD1222 COVID-19 vaccine (dated by TCRdb to the early 2020s). The library relied on the immunoSEQ multiplex PCR assay. Imported from immuneACCESS, the table was reduced by TCRdb to in-frame sequences with V and J called. These copies leave out some clones; in studies compared against another copy, an unresolved V gene accounts for under half, and the cause of the remainder is not known. Across this sample there are more than 120,000 clones, with approximately 90% seen only once. Jointly, the top ten make up about 10% of the sample. The meaning of the sample's time point label: about 28 days (+/-7) after the second vaccine dose. Sequencing was performed on peripheral blood, taken 28 days after the second AZD1222 dose. These receptors all come from an adult who received the AZD1222 COVID-19 vaccine.

A single count supports this clone. The V and J genes are TRBV2 and TRBJ1-2; the D gene is possibly TRBD1 (6 bases). V dropped 11 bases and J dropped 2 bases, with 21 bases sitting between them. Germline assignment: CDR1 SNHLY and CDR2 FYNNEI. The CDR3 is made up of 15 amino acids. The CDR3 reads CADKKGGGVNYGYTF. The DNA of the CDR3 is TGTGCCGACAAGAAGGGGGGAGGGGTCAACTATGGCTACACCTTC.

The sample holds one count of this clone. This sequence joins TRBV18 and TRBJ1-5; D is unresolved. Germline assignment: CDR1 KGHSH and CDR2 LQKENI. The CDR3 covers 13 residues. The germline V and J ends were trimmed by 3 bases and 6 bases, with 9 bases remaining between them. CDR3 nucleotide sequence: TGTGCCAGCTCACCCGGGGAGACTCAGCCCCAGCATTTT. This codes for CASSPGETQPQHF. Drawing the rest from reference TRBV18 and TRBJ1-5, the complete variable domain is NAGVMQNPRHLVRRRGQEARLRCSPMKGHSHVYWYRQLPEEGLKFMVYLQKENIIDESGMPKERFSAEFPKEGPSILRIQQVVRGDSAAYFCASSPGETQPQHFGDGTRLSIL.

This clone was recorded once. V usage is TRBV10-3 and J usage is TRBJ1-2; 7 bases map to TRBD1. This CDR3 comprises 13 residues. J was trimmed by 5 bases and V by 2 bases; bases with no gene match: 2. Germline assignment: CDR1 ENHRY and CDR2 SYGVKD. CDR3 nucleotides: TGTGCCATCAGTGAGCGGGACAGTTATGGCTACACCTTC. Amino acids: CAISERDSYGYTF.

This chain joins TRBV6-6 and TRBJ2-3, with TRBD2 matching over 10 bases. Germline V lookup: CDR1 MNHNY, CDR2 SVGAGI (reference sequence). There are 16 residues in the CDR3. V dropped 0 bases and J dropped 6; count of bases not matched to a gene: 6. CDR3 protein: CASSYSMLAGADTQYF. The CDR3 DNA reads TGTGCCAGCAGTTACTCGATGCTAGCGGGGGCGGATACGCAGTATTTT.

This clone showed up just once. The chain couples TRBV11-3 to TRBJ2-7; D is undetermined. Trimming pared 4 bases from V and 5 bases from J, leaving 9 bases between. Germline values: CDR1 SGHNT, CDR2 YENEEA. The CDR3 has 12 residues. The CDR3: CASSSRRDEQYF. In nucleotides, the CDR3 is TGTGCCAGCAGCTCAAGACGGGACGAGCAGTACTTC. The full variable domain, its missing parts supplied by reference TRBV11-3 and TRBJ2-7, is EAGVVQSPRYKIIEKKQPVAFWCNPISGHNTLYWYLQNLGQGPELLIRYENEEAVDDSQLPKDRFSAERLKGVDSTLKIQPAELGDSAVYLCASSSRRDEQYFGPGTRLTVT.

V is TRBV5-1 and J is TRBJ1-5; D gene unclear. Germline lookup yields CDR1 SGHRS and CDR2 YFSETQ. This CDR3 contains 18 residues. The V gene lost 2 bases and the J gene lost 10 bases, with 28 bases spanning the gap. Written as DNA, the CDR3 is TGCGCCAGCAGCTTCTTTCCGAGGGTGGGGAGTGTTACCCCACCCCAGCATTTT. Amino acids: CASSFFPRVGSVTPPQHF. Full variable domain (remainder filled in from reference TRBV5-1 and TRBJ1-5): KAGVTQTPRYLIKTRGQQVTLSCSPISGHRSVSWYQQTPGQGLQFLFEYFSETQRNKGNFPGRFSGRQFSNSRSEMNVSTLELGDSALYLCASSFFPRVGSVTPPQHFGDGTRLSIL.

The chain joins TRBV19 to TRBJ1-1; D is unresolved. V shed 5 bases and J shed 2 bases, with 12 bases lying between them. Germline values: CDR1 LNHDA, CDR2 SQIVND (reference sequence). The CDR3 is made up of 14 amino acids. CDR3 sequence reads: CASSVGQSNTEAFF. The DNA of the CDR3 is TGTGCCAGTAGTGTAGGCCAGTCAAACACTGAAGCTTTCTTT. The variable domain in full, with the rest retrieved from reference TRBV19 and TRBJ1-1, is DGGITQSPKYLFRKEGQNVTLSCEQNLNHDAMYWYRQDPGQGLRLIYYSQIVNDFQKGDIAEGYSVSREKKESFPLTVTSAQKNPTAFYLCASSVGQSNTEAFFGQGTRLTVV.

The V call is TRBV10-1, the J call TRBJ1-1; 7 bases match TRBD1. Germline V gene data show CDR1 as WNHNN and CDR2 as SYGVQD (reference sequence). The CDR3 is 13 amino acids. Germline trimming cut 10 bases from V and 5 bases from J; bases unmatched to any gene: 10. The CDR3 DNA sequence: TGCGCCACCAGACCACAGGGGTATACTGAAGCTTTCTTT. It encodes CATRPQGYTEAFF.

CDR3 loop: CASNSNQPQHF. CDR3 in DNA: TGCGCCAGCAATAGCAATCAGCCCCAGCATTTT. This rearrangement joins TRBV10-1 to TRBJ1-5; D not certain. The CDR3 consists of 11 residues. Between the trimmed V and J ends, which lost 7 bases and 0 bases, there was a span of 1 base. The germline CDR1 and CDR2 sequences are WNHNN and SYGVQD (reference sequence).

The rearrangement joins TRBV7-2 to TRBJ2-2; D remains ambiguous. Germline-derived CDR1 and CDR2 are SGHTA and FQGNSA. Trimming took off 10 bases at V and 7 bases at J, with 16 bases between the two ends. This CDR3 has 13 amino acids. CDR3: CAIRRTWYGELFF. The CDR3 bases are TGTGCCATCCGGAGAACTTGGTACGGGGAGCTGTTTTTT.

This chain joins TRBV5-1 and TRBJ1-4; no definite D call. The ends were cut back, 0 bases at V and 0 bases at J, with 12 bases in the middle. Germline CDR1 is SGHRS and CDR2 is YFSETQ. The CDR3 is 17 amino acids. The DNA of the CDR3 is TGCGCCAGCAGCTTGGCTCCCCAAGGTGCAACTAATGAAAAACTGTTTTTT. Translating it yields CASSLAPQGATNEKLFF.

The V call is TRBV27, the J call TRBJ2-7, with 11 bases fitting TRBD1. Germline-derived CDR1 and CDR2 are MNHEY and SMNVEV (reference sequence). The V gene end was trimmed by 2 bases and the J gene end by 2 bases; junction bases not matched to a gene: 5. The length of the CDR3 is 16 residues. The CDR3 coding sequence is TGTGCCAGCAGTTTAAAAGGGACAGGGGGGACCTACGAGCAGTACTTC. This translates into CASSLKGTGGTYEQYF.

This chain uses TRBV7-9 with TRBJ1-3; D not certain. From germline, CDR1 is SEHNR and CDR2 FQNEAQ (reference sequence). The germline V and J ends were trimmed by 4 bases and 3 bases, with 10 bases remaining between them. There are 14 residues in the CDR3. The chain's CDR3 is CASSSAPLGNTIYF. DNA of the CDR3: TGTGCCAGCAGCTCCGCACCCCTTGGAAACACCATATATTTT.

The chain combines TRBV29-1 with TRBJ2-1; D is unresolved. Deletions cut 5 bases from V and 7 bases from J, with 18 bases between. The CDR3 has 14 residues. CDR1 SQVTM and CDR2 ANQGSEA come from the germline V gene. CDR3 nucleotides: TGCAGCGTTTACCCCACGAGCCGAAATAATGAGCAGTTCTTC. Translation gives CSVYPTSRNNEQFF.